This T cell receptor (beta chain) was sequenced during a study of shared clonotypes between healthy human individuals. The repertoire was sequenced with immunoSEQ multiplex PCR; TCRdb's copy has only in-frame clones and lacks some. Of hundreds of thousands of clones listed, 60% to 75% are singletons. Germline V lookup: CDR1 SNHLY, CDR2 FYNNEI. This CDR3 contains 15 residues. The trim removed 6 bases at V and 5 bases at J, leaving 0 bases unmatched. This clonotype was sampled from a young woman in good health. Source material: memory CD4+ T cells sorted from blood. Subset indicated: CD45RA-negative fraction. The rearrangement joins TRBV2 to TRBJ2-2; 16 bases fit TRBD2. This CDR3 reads CASRGLAGGTGELFF. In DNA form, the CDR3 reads TGTGCCAGCAGGGGACTAGCGGGGGGGACCGGGGAGCTGTTTTTT.